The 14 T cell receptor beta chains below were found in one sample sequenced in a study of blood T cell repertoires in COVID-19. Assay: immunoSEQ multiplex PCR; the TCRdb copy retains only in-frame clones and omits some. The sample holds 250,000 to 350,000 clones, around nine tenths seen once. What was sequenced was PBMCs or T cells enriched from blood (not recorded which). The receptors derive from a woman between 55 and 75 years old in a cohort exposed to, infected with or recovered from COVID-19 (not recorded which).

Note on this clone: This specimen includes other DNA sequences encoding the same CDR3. DNA of the CDR3: TGTGCCAGCTCTCCCGGGAGAAATCAGCCCCAGCATTTT. Translation gives CASSPGRNQPQHF. This chain joins TRBV18 and TRBJ1-5, with D hard to call. Germline loops: CDR1 KGHSH, CDR2 LQKENI. V dropped 6 bases and J dropped 4 bases, with 10 bases sitting between them. There are 13 residues in the CDR3.

The CDR3 DNA reads TGTGCCAGCAGCCTCTATAATTCACCCCTCCACTTT. Amino acid sequence: CASSLYNSPLHF. The gene calls are TRBV5-6 and TRBJ1-6; D gene unclear. CDR1 is SGHDT and CDR2 is YYEEEE in the germline V gene. Trimming took 4 bases from V and 3 from J, leaving 2 bases between them. The CDR3 is 12 amino acids.

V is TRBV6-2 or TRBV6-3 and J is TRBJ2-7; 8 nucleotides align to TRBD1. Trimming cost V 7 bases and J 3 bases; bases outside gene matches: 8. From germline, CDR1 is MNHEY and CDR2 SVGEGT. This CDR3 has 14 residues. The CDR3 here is CASNPGGRDYEQYF. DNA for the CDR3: TGTGCCAGCAACCCAGGGGGCCGAGACTACGAGCAGTACTTC.

In nucleotides, the CDR3 is TGCGCCAGCAGCTTAGGACTAGCGGGAGTAGTAACAGATACGCAGTATTTT. It specifies CASSLGLAGVVTDTQYF. V gene TRBV5-1 combines with J gene TRBJ2-3; TRBD2 aligns across 13 bases. Germline V gene data show CDR1 as SGHRS and CDR2 as YFSETQ. The CDR3 has 17 residues. The trim removed 2 bases at V and 3 bases at J, leaving 6 bases unmatched.

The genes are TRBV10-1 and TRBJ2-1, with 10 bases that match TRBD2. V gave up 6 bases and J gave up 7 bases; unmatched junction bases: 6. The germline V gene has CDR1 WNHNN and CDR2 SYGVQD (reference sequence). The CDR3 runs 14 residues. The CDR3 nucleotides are TGCGCCAGCAGAGCGGGAGGGCCCTCGAATGAGCAGTTCTTC. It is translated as CASRAGGPSNEQFF.

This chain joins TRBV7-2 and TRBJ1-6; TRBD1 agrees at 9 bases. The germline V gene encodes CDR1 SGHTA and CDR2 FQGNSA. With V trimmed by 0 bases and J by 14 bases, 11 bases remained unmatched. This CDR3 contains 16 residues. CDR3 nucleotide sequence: TGTGCCAGCAGCTTAGCCGGGACAGGGCGGAGTCCATCCCTCCACTTT. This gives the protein CASSLAGTGRSPSLHF.

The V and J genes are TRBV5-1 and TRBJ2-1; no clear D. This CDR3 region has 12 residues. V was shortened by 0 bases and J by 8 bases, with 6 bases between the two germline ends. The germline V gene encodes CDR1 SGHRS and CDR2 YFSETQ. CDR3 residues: CASSLAPDEQFF. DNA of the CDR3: TGCGCCAGCAGCTTGGCCCCCGATGAGCAGTTCTTC.

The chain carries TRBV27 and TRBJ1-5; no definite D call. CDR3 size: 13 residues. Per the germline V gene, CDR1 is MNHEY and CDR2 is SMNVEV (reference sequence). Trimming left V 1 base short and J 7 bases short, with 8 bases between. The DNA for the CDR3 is TGTGCCAGCAGTTTATTGTACGGGCAGCCCCAGCATTTT. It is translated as CASSLLYGQPQHF.

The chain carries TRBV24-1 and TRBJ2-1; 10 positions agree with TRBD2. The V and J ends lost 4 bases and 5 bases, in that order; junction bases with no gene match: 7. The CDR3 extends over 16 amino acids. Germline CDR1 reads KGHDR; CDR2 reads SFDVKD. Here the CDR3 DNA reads TGTGCCACCAGTGACGCCGGGACTAGCGAGGACAATGAGCAGTTCTTC. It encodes CATSDAGTSEDNEQFF.

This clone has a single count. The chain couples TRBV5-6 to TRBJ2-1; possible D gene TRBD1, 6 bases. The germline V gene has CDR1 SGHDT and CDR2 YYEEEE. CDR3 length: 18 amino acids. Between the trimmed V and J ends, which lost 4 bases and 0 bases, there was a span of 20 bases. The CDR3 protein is CASSLGSTGQYSYNEQFF. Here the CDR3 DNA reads TGTGCCAGCAGCCTAGGGTCTACAGGGCAATACTCCTACAATGAGCAGTTCTTC. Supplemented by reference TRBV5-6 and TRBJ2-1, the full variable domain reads DAGVTQSPTHLIKTRGQQVTLRCSPKSGHDTVSWYQQALGQGPQFIFQYYEEEERQRGNFPDRFSGHQFPNYSSELNVNALLLGDSALYLCASSLGSTGQYSYNEQFFGPGTRLTVL.

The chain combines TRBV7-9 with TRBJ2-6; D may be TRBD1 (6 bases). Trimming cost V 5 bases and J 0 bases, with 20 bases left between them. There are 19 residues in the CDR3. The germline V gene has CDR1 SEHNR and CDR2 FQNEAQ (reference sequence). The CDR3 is CASSPGTTVFYSGANVLTF. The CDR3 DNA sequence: TGTGCCAGCAGCCCTGGGACAACTGTTTTTTACTCTGGGGCCAACGTCCTGACTTTC.

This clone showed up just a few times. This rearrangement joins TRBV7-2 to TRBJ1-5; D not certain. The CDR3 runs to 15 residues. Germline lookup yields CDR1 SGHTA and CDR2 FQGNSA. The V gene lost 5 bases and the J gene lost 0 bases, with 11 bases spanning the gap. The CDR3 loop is CASSPLLLSNQPQHF. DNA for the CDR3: TGTGCCAGCAGCCCCCTTCTACTTAGCAATCAGCCCCAGCATTTT. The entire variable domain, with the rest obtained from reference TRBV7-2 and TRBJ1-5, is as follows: GAGVSQSPSNKVTEKGKDVELRCDPISGHTALYWYRQSLGQGLEFLIYFQGNSAPDKSGLPSDRFSAERTGGSVSTLTIQRTQQEDSAVYLCASSPLLLSNQPQHFGDGTRLSIL.

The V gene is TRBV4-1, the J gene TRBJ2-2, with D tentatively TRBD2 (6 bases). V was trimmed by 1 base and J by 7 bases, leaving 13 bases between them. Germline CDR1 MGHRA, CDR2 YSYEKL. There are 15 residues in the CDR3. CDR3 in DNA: TGCGCCAGCAGCCAAGGCGGGAATCGGAACGGGGAGCTGTTTTTT. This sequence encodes CASSQGGNRNGELFF.

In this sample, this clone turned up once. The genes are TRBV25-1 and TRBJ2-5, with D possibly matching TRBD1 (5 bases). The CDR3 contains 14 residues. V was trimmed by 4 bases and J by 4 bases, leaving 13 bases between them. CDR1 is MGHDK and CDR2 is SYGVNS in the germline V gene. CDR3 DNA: TGTGCCAGCAGTGTCCCAGGGAAGAGAGAGACCCAGTACTTC. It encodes CASSVPGKRETQYF.